Detailed here is one T cell receptor (beta chain). The antigen it binds to is not known. No per-base quality is available; no much larger clone lies one base away. These data originate in a study of T cell changes during pregnancy in multiple sclerosis (dated by TCRdb to between 2019 and 2020). Describing the broader study: In women with multiple sclerosis, the researchers looked at how the T cell repertoire shifted as pregnancy progressed.

To prepare the library, the immunoSEQ multiplex PCR assay was applied. Here the immuneACCESS table is served through TCRdb, limited to in-frame sequences with V and J called. Missing clones are a known gap in these copies; in checked studies unresolved V genes cover under half, and the rest lacks a known reason. Within this sample are about 92,000 clones, with roughly 90% of them counted one time only. Of the sample, about 1.6% falls within the top ten clones. There are 12 amino acids in the CDR3, from cysteine to phenylalanine inclusive. The read is trimmed to its CDR3 DNA, 36 bases read in frame from base 1. A distance of 5 bases separates the germline ends of V and J, which lose 2 bases and 3 bases respectively. CDR1 and CDR2, looked up from the germline V gene (reference sequence), are MNHEY and SMNVEV.

The V gene is TRBV27 and the J gene is TRBJ2-7, with no D gene named confidently. The specimen comprised peripheral blood, sampled in the first trimester of pregnancy. The origin of this receptor is a female donor with multiple sclerosis, enrolled in a pregnancy study. The CDR3 is CASSLLGYEQYF. Here is the DNA: TGTGCCAGCAGTTTACTAGGCTACGAGCAGTACTTC.